The 26 T cell receptor beta chains in this list originate from one sample, sequenced in a study of T cell responses to AZD1222 COVID-19 vaccine. Assay: immunoSEQ multiplex PCR; the TCRdb copy retains only in-frame clones and omits some. The data show about 170,000 clones, with roughly 89% seen just once and roughly 1.7% held by the top ten. The sequences come from peripheral blood, collected on day 0 of AZD1222 vaccination. The origin of the receptors is an adult in good health.

This rearrangement joins TRBV21-1 to TRBJ2-5. TRBV21-1 is tagged as a pseudogene. This CDR3 is 17 amino acids long. The CDR3 nucleotides read TGTGCCAGCAGCAAGGCGGAAGGGAGTGGGACCCAAGAGACCCAGTACTTC. It yields the protein CASSKAEGSGTQETQYF.

The chain uses TRBV5-1 and TRBJ1-6, with D perhaps matching TRBD1 (6 bases). Per germline, CDR1 SGHRS and CDR2 YFSETQ. The CDR3 runs 14 residues. V lost 4 bases and J lost 8, with 13 bases in between. The CDR3 DNA is TGCGCCAGCAGCGGGACGGGACACTATTCACCCCTCCACTTT. It is translated as CASSGTGHYSPLHF.

As concerns this clone: At the DNA level, this CDR3 is encoded by other sequences in the same sample as well. The chain has TRBV18 and TRBJ1-2; D remains ambiguous. The germline V gene has CDR1 KGHSH and CDR2 LQKENI. There are 11 residues in the CDR3. The ends were cut back, 2 bases at V and 8 bases at J, with 6 bases in the middle. The CDR3 sequence: CASSPGSGYTF. The CDR3, as DNA: TGTGCCAGCTCACCAGGGAGCGGCTACACCTTC. The full variable domain, with the rest looked up from reference TRBV18 and TRBJ1-2, is NAGVMQNPRHLVRRRGQEARLRCSPMKGHSHVYWYRQLPEEGLKFMVYLQKENIIDESGMPKERFSAEFPKEGPSILRIQQVVRGDSAAYFCASSPGSGYTFGSGTRLTVV.

V usage is TRBV6-6 and J usage is TRBJ1-6, with TRBD1 matching over 8 bases. Germline V gene data show CDR1 as MNHNY and CDR2 as SVGAGI (reference sequence). The ends lost 5 bases at V and 8 bases at J; junction bases unmatched: 14. CDR3 size: 17 residues. Written as DNA, the CDR3 is TGTGCCAGCAGTCCTTGGACAGGGCAAGCGTTAGATTCACCCCTCCACTTT. Its translation: CASSPWTGQALDSPLHF.

The chain employs TRBV7-8 and TRBJ1-5; no definite D call. Germline assignment: CDR1 SGHVS and CDR2 FQNEAQ. The CDR3 consists of 13 residues. V was clipped by 1 base and J by 6 bases, with 7 bases between them. CDR3 DNA sequence: TGTGCCAGCAGCTTAGTTGACTTTCAGCCCCAGCATTTT. This encodes CASSLVDFQPQHF.

DNA of the CDR3: TGTGCCAGTCGCTCTATCGGACAGACATCAGATACGCAGTATTTT. Its protein is CASRSIGQTSDTQYF. The chain carries TRBV19 and TRBJ2-3, with D possibly being TRBD1 (6 bases). The V end lost 8 bases, the J end lost 4 bases, and 19 bases lay between the germline ends. The CDR3 is 15 amino acids. Per germline, CDR1 LNHDA and CDR2 SQIVND (reference sequence).

The chain links TRBV29-1 to TRBJ2-7, with a weak D call TRBD2 (6 bases). V lost 8 bases and J 2 bases, leaving 25 bases between the germline ends. CDR3 length: 16 residues. Germline V lookup: CDR1 SQVTM, CDR2 ANQGSEA. CDR3 coding DNA: TGCAGCTTTTGGTTCCGACAGTCGAGGGAGGCCTACGAGCAGTACGTC. This encodes CSFWFRQSREAYEQYV.

CDR3 in DNA: TGTGCCAGCAGTGAAGCCCAACCCAAGGGCAGGGATGGCTACACCTTC. This codes for CASSEAQPKGRDGYTF. V usage is TRBV2 and J usage is TRBJ1-2, with a weak D call TRBD1 (5 bases). Germline CDR1 and CDR2: SNHLY and FYNNEI. The CDR3 is made up of 16 amino acids. Trimming shortened V by 0 bases and J by 6 bases, and 17 bases separated the two germline ends.

The chain carries TRBV5-4 and TRBJ1-3, with D possibly being TRBD1 (5 bases). In germline, CDR1 is SGHNT, CDR2 YYREEE (reference sequence). The length of the CDR3 is 15 residues. Between the trimmed V and J ends, which lost 0 bases and 4 bases, there was a span of 11 bases. In DNA, the CDR3 is TGTGCCAGCAGCTTGGCCGGCCAGGGCGGAAACACCATATATTTT. Residues: CASSLAGQGGNTIYF.

The chain carries TRBV3-1 (or the pseudogene TRBV3-2) and TRBJ2-2; 7 positions match TRBD1. Germline-derived CDR1 and CDR2 are LGHDT and YNNKEL (reference sequence). The V gene end was trimmed by 7 bases and the J gene end by 2 bases; junction bases not matched to a gene: 7. The CDR3 consists of 15 residues. As DNA, the CDR3 is TGTGCCAGCACCAGGAAGGGGGCAAACACCGGGGAGCTGTTTTTT. It yields the protein CASTRKGANTGELFF.

The chain joins TRBV29-1 to TRBJ2-2; 9 bases are shared with TRBD1. J lost 4 bases, V lost 4 bases, and 7 bases had no gene match. The CDR3 spans 15 residues. Germline V gene data show CDR1 as SQVTM and CDR2 as ANQGSEA. The CDR3 DNA is TGCAGCGTTGCCGGGACAGGGCTGGGCACCGGGGAGCTGTTTTTT. This codes for CSVAGTGLGTGELFF.

This clone came up once. The J gene is TRBJ1-5, the V gene TRBV19; 7 bases line up with TRBD1. The germline CDR1 and CDR2 sequences are LNHDA and SQIVND (reference sequence). CDR3 size: 15 residues. Trimming removed 6 bases from V and 6 bases from J; junction bases left unmatched: 11. The CDR3: CASSSTGHTGQPQHF. The DNA for the CDR3 is TGTGCCAGTAGCTCGACAGGGCATACGGGTCAGCCCCAGCATTTT.

The chain links TRBV29-1 to TRBJ1-1; D not certain. V dropped 7 bases and J dropped 4 bases, with 13 bases sitting between them. The germline V gene encodes CDR1 SQVTM and CDR2 ANQGSEA. This CDR3 spans 12 amino acids. This CDR3 is CSARPSVTEAFF. CDR3 coding DNA: TGCAGCGCCCGACCCAGCGTCACTGAAGCTTTCTTT. The full variable domain, completed using reference TRBV29-1 and TRBJ1-1, is SAVISQKPSRDICQRGTSLTIQCQVDSQVTMMFWYRQQPGQSLTLIATANQGSEATYESGFVIDKFPISRPNLTFSTLTVSNMSPEDSSIYLCSARPSVTEAFFGQGTRLTVV.

The V gene is TRBV28, the J gene TRBJ1-5; D not certain. The CDR3 totals 15 residues. The V gene lost 3 bases and the J gene lost 1 base, with 10 bases spanning the gap. Germline assignment: CDR1 MDHEN and CDR2 SYDVKM. CDR3 sequence reads: CASSLPEVSNQPQHF. Written as DNA, the CDR3 is TGTGCCAGCAGTTTGCCAGAGGTCAGCAATCAGCCCCAGCATTTT.

The CDR3 sequence: CASSCLGQGKEKLFF. The CDR3 nucleotides read TGTGCCAGCAGCTGTCTAGGGCAGGGTAAGGAAAAACTGTTTTTT. The rearrangement links TRBV7-3 to TRBJ1-4; D possibly corresponds to TRBD1 (5 bases). CDR1 is SGHTA, CDR2 FQGTGA, per germline. The CDR3 has 15 amino acids. With 4 bases removed from V and 8 bases from J, the gap between germline ends came to 17 bases.

The V call is TRBV14, the J call TRBJ2-3; the D gene is possibly TRBD1 (6 bases). The ends were cut back, 4 bases at V and 2 bases at J, with 10 bases in the middle. Germline loops: CDR1 SGHDN, CDR2 FVKESK. This CDR3 has 14 amino acids. The DNA for the CDR3 is TGTGCCAGCAGCCGCCGGACAGCCACAGATACGCAGTATTTT. Translating gives CASSRRTATDTQYF.

The chain joins TRBV3-1 (or the pseudogene TRBV3-2) to TRBJ1-1; the D gene is possibly TRBD1 (5 bases). The V gene's germline CDR1 is LGHDT and CDR2 YNNKEL (reference sequence). There are 14 residues in the CDR3. V was shortened by 4 bases and J by 0 bases, with 9 bases between the two germline ends. CDR3 coding DNA: TGTGCCAGCAGCCCGACAGTTATGAACACTGAAGCTTTCTTT. Protein product: CASSPTVMNTEAFF.

V gene TRBV30 combines with J gene TRBJ1-5, with 7 nucleotides matching TRBD1. Germline CDR1 reads GTSNPN; CDR2 reads SVGIG (reference sequence). This CDR3 contains 11 residues. J lost 6 bases, V lost 6 bases, and 2 bases had no gene match. The CDR3 reads CACGTVQPQHF. The CDR3 DNA sequence: TGTGCCTGCGGGACAGTTCAGCCCCAGCATTTT.

This rearrangement joins TRBV5-1 to TRBJ1-2, with TRBD1 matching 8 bases. CDR1 and CDR2 (germline): SGHRS, YFSETQ. The CDR3 is 15 amino acids. Trimming took 4 bases from V and 6 from J; bases not matched to a gene: 11. For the CDR3, the DNA is TGCGCCAGCAGCGCGGGGGGGACAGGAATAAATGGCTACACCTTC. Translation gives CASSAGGTGINGYTF.

This chain uses TRBV21-1 with TRBJ2-5; TRBD2 was called by the table and not checked on the DNA. TRBV21-1 is a pseudogene segment. The CDR3 has 14 amino acids. The CDR3 coding sequence is TGTGCCAGCAGCACCGGGACTATTCAAGAGACCCAGTACTTC. Its protein product is CASSTGTIQETQYF.

This chain connects TRBV28 to TRBJ1-1; a possible D gene is TRBD1 (6 bases). From germline, CDR1 is MDHEN and CDR2 SYDVKM. This CDR3 has 16 residues. The V and J ends lost 7 bases and 1 base respectively, with 19 bases between them. The CDR3 is CASNRFGGASNTEAFF. In DNA, the CDR3 is TGTGCCAGCAACCGTTTTGGGGGGGCTTCGAACACTGAAGCTTTCTTT. The complete variable domain, with remaining parts taken from reference TRBV28 and TRBJ1-1, reads DVKVTQSSRYLVKRTGEKVFLECVQDMDHENMFWYRQDPGLGLRLIYFSYDVKMKEKGDIPEGYSVSREKKERFSLILESASTNQTSMYLCASNRFGGASNTEAFFGQGTRLTVV.

The J gene is TRBJ1-2, the V gene TRBV12-3 or TRBV12-4; D unresolved. Trimming left V 2 bases short and J 7 bases short, with 8 bases between. This CDR3 has 12 amino acids. CDR3 protein: CASSLSIGGYTF. CDR3 bases: TGTGCCAGCAGTTTAAGTATAGGTGGCTACACCTTC.

This clone was observed a single time. V and J are TRBV19 and TRBJ2-5, with TRBD2 identical over 10 bases. Trimming cost V 3 bases and J 5 bases; bases outside gene matches: 12. This CDR3 has 17 residues. Germline CDR1 reads LNHDA; CDR2 reads SQIVND (reference sequence). In DNA, the CDR3 is TGTGCCAGTAGTATGGGGTCCAGCGGGAGGGCCTTTGAGACCCAGTACTTC. Translated, it gives CASSMGSSGRAFETQYF.

The genes are TRBV6-5 and TRBJ1-2; D call uncertain. V lost 0 bases, J lost 7 bases, and 12 bases lay in between. The CDR3 loop spans 14 amino acids. The V gene's germline CDR1 is MNHEY and CDR2 SVGAGI. CDR3 in DNA: TGTGCCAGCAGTTACTCGAACACTGTATTTGGCTACACCTTC. Amino acid sequence: CASSYSNTVFGYTF.

This clone was picked up a small number of times. This chain connects TRBV28 to TRBJ1-1, with D possibly being TRBD1 (6 bases). In germline, CDR1 is MDHEN, CDR2 SYDVKM. The CDR3 consists of 14 residues. V lost 4 bases, J lost 1 base, and 10 bases lay in between. The CDR3 spells CASSYTGPNTEAFF. The CDR3 region has the DNA TGTGCCAGCAGTTACACAGGGCCGAACACTGAAGCTTTCTTT.

V and J are TRBV18 and TRBJ2-1; unclear D gene. Trimming took off 3 bases at V and 0 bases at J, with 12 bases between the two ends. There are 16 residues in the CDR3. CDR1 and CDR2 (germline): KGHSH, LQKENI. CDR3 in amino acids: CASSPLSASSYNEQFF. The CDR3 DNA follows: TGTGCCAGCTCACCTCTCTCGGCTAGCTCCTACAATGAGCAGTTCTTC.